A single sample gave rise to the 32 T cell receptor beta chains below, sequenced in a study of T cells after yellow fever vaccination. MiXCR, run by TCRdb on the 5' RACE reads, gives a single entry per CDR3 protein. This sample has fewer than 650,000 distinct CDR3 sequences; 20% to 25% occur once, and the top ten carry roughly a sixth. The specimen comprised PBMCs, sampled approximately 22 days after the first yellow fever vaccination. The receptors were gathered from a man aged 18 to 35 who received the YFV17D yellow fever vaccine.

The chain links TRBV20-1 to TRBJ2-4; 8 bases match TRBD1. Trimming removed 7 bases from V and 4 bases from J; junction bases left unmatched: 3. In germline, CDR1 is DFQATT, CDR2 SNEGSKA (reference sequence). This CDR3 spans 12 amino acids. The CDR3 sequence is CSGQGAKNIQYF. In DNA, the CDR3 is TGCAGTGGTCAGGGGGCGAAAAACATTCAGTACTTC.

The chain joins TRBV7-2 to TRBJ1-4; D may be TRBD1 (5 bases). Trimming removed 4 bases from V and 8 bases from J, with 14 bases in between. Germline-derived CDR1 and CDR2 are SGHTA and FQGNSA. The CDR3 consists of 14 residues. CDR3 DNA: TGTGCCAGCAGCTCGACAGTTGGAGTGGAAAAACTGTTTTTT. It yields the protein CASSSTVGVEKLFF. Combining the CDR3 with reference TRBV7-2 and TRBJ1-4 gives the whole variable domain GAGVSQSPSNKVTEKGKDVELRCDPISGHTALYWYRQSLGQGLEFLIYFQGNSAPDKSGLPSDRFSAERTGGSVSTLTIQRTQQEDSAVYLCASSSTVGVEKLFFGSGTQLSVL.

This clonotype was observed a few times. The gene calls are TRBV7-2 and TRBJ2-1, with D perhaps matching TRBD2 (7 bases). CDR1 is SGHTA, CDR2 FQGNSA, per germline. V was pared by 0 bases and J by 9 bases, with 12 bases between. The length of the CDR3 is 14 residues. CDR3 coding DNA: TGTGCCAGCAGCTTAGCGGGGGGGGCCAGTGAGCAGTTCTTC. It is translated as CASSLAGGASEQFF.

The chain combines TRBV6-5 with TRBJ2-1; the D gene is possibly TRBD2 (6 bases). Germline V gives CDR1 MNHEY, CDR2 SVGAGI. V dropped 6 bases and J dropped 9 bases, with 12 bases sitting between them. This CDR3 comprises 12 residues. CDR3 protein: CASSRLVGEQFF. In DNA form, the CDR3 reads TGTGCCAGCAGCCGACTAGTGGGTGAGCAGTTCTTC.

The CDR3 DNA sequence: TGTGCCAGCACCCGTAGTCAGGGCGTTGAGACCCAGTACTTC. Translating it yields CASTRSQGVETQYF. The chain carries TRBV7-2 and TRBJ2-5; possible D gene TRBD1, 5 bases. The length of the CDR3 is 14 residues. The ends were cut back, 7 bases at V and 5 bases at J, with 17 bases in the middle. Germline lookup yields CDR1 SGHTA and CDR2 FQGNSA. The complete variable domain, with remaining parts taken from reference TRBV7-2 and TRBJ2-5, reads GAGVSQSPSNKVTEKGKDVELRCDPISGHTALYWYRQSLGQGLEFLIYFQGNSAPDKSGLPSDRFSAERTGGSVSTLTIQRTQQEDSAVYLCASTRSQGVETQYFGPGTRLLVL.

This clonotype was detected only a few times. DNA of the CDR3: TGTGCCAGCAGCATTAGACAGGGGGTGGATACGCAGTATTTT. This encodes CASSIRQGVDTQYF. The rearrangement joins TRBV7-9 to TRBJ2-3, with 9 bases lining up with TRBD1. The J segment lost 6 bases and the V segment lost 5 bases, leaving 6 bases of the junction unmatched. The length of the CDR3 is 14 residues. CDR1 is SEHNR, CDR2 FQNEAQ, per germline (reference sequence).

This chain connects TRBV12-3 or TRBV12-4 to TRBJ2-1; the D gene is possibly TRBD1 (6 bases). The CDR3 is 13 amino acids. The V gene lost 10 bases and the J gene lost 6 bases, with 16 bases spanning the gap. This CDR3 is CAIGEQGRNEQFF. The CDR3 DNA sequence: TGTGCCATCGGGGAGCAGGGGCGCAATGAGCAGTTCTTC.

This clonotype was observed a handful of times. CDR3 sequence reads: CASSLGPQNIQYF. CDR3 DNA sequence: TGTGCCAGCAGTTTGGGGCCTCAGAACATTCAGTACTTC. J is TRBJ2-4 and V is TRBV27, with D tentatively TRBD1 (5 bases). The germline CDR1 and CDR2 sequences are MNHEY and SMNVEV (reference sequence). CDR3 length: 13 amino acids. Trimming took 3 bases from V and 7 from J, leaving 10 bases between them.

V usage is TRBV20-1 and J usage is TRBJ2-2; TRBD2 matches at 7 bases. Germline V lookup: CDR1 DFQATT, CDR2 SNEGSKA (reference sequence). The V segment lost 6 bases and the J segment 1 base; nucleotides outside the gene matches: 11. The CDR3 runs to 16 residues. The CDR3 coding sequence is TGCAGTGCCGCCAGTCTAGCGGAGAAGAACACCGGGGAGCTGTTTTTT. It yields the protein CSAASLAEKNTGELFF.

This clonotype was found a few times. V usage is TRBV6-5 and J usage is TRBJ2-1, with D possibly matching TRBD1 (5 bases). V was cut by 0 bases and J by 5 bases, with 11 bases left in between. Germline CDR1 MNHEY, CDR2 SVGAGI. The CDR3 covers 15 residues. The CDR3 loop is CASSYSGARDNEQFF. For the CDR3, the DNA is TGTGCCAGCAGTTACTCAGGGGCCAGGGACAATGAGCAGTTCTTC.

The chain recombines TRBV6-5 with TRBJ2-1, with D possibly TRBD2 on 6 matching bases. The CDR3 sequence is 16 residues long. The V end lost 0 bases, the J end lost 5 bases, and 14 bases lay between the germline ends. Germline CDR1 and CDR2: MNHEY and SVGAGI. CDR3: CASSYSIGRGHNEQFF. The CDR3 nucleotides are TGTGCCAGCAGTTACTCGATTGGGCGGGGTCACAATGAGCAGTTCTTC.

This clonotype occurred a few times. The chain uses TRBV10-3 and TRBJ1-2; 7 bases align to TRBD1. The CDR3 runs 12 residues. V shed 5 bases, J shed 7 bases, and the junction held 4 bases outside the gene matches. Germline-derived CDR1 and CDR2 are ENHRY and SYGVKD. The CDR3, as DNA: TGTGCCATCAGTCCAGGGGGAGGTGGCTACACCTTC. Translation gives CAISPGGGGYTF.

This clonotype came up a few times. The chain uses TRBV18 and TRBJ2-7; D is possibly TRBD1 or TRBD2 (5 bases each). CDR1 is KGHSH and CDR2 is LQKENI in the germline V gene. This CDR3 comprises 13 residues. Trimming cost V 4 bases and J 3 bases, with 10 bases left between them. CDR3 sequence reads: CASSLRDGYEQYF. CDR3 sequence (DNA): TGTGCCAGCTCACTCCGGGACGGCTACGAGCAGTACTTC.

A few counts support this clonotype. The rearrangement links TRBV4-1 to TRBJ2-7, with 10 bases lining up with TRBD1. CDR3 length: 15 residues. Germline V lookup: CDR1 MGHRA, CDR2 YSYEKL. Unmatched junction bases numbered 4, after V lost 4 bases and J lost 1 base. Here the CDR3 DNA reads TGCGCCAGCAGCCCTGGACAGGGGGTTTCCTACGAGCAGTACTTC. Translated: CASSPGQGVSYEQYF.

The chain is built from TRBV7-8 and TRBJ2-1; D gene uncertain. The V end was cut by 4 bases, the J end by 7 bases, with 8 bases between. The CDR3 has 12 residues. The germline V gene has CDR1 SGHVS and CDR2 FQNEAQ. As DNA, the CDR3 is TGTGCCAGCAGCTCAGATAAAAATGAGCAGTTCTTC. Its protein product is CASSSDKNEQFF. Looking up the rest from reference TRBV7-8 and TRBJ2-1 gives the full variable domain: GAGVSQSPRYKVAKRGQDVALRCDPISGHVSLFWYQQALGQGPEFLTYFQNEAQLDKSGLPSDRFFAERPEGSVSTLKIQRTQQEDSAVYLCASSSDKNEQFFGPGTRLTVL.

The CDR3 DNA reads as TGCAGTGCTAGAGATGGACAGGGTGGGTACGAGCAGTACTTC. This sequence encodes CSARDGQGGYEQYF. The J gene is TRBJ2-7, the V gene TRBV20-1, with TRBD1 matching over 8 bases. Germline V gene lookup returns CDR1 DFQATT and CDR2 SNEGSKA (reference sequence). V lost 0 bases, J lost 4 bases, and 5 bases stayed unmatched. This CDR3 has 14 amino acids.

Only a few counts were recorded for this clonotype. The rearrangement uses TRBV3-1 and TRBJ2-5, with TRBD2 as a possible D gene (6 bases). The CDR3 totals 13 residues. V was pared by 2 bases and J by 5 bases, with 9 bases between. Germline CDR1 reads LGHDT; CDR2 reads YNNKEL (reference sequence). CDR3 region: CASSQKGGETQYF. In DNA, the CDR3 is TGTGCCAGCAGCCAAAAAGGAGGGGAGACCCAGTACTTC.

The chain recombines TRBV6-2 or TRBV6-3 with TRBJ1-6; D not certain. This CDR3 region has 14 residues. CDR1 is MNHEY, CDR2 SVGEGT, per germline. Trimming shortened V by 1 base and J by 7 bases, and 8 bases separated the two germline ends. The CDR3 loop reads CASSYYRKNSPLHF. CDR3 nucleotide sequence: TGTGCCAGCAGTTACTACAGAAAGAATTCACCCCTCCACTTT.

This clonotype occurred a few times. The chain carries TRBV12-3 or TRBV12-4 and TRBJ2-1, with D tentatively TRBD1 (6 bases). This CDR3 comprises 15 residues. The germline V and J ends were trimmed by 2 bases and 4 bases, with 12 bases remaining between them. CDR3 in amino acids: CASSLIGGGYNEQFF. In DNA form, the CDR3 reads TGTGCCAGCAGTTTAATTGGGGGCGGGTACAATGAGCAGTTCTTC.

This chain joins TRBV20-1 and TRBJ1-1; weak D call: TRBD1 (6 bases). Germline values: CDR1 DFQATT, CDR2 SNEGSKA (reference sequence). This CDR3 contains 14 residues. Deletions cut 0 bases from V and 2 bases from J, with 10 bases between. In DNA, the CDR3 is TGCAGTGCTAGAGAGGGACAAAGAAACACTGAAGCTTTCTTT. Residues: CSAREGQRNTEAFF.

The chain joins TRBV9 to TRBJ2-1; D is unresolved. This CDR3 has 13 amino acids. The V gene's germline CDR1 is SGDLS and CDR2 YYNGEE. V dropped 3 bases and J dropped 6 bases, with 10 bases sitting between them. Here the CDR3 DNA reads TGTGCCAGCAGCGGGAGCGATATCAATGAGCAGTTCTTC. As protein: CASSGSDINEQFF.

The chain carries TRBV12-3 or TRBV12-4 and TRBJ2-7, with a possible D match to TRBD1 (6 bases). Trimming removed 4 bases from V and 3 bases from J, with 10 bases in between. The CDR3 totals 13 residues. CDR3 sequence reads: CASSYYRVYEQYF. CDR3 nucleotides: TGTGCCAGCAGTTACTACAGGGTCTACGAGCAGTACTTC.

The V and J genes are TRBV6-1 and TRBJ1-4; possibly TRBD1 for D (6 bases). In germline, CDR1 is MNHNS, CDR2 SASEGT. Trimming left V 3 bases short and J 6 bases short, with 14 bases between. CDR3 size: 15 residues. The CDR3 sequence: CASSEDSLKYEKLFF. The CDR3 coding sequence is TGTGCCAGCAGTGAGGACAGCCTTAAATATGAAAAACTGTTTTTT.

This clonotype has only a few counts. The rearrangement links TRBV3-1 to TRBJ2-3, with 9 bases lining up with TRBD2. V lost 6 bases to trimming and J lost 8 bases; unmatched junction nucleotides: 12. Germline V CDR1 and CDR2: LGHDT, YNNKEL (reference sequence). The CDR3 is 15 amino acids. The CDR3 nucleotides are TGTGCCAGCAGGGATTTGACTAGCGGAGCGGCTACGCAGTATTTT. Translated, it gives CASRDLTSGAATQYF.

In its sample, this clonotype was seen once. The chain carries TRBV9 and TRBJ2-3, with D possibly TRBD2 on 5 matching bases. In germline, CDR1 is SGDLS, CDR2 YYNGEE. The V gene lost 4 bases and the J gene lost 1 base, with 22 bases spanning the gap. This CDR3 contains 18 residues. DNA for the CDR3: TGTGCCAGCAGCCCCTCGCGTAGTGCTTCGCGGGGCACAGATACGCAGTATTTT. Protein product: CASSPSRSASRGTDTQYF.

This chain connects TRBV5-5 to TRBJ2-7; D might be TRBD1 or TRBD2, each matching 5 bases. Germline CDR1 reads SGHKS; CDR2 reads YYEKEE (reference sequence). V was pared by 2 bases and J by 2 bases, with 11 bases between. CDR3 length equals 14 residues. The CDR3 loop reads CASSFSQEAYEQYV. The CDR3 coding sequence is TGTGCCAGCAGCTTTTCACAGGAGGCCTACGAGCAGTACGTC.

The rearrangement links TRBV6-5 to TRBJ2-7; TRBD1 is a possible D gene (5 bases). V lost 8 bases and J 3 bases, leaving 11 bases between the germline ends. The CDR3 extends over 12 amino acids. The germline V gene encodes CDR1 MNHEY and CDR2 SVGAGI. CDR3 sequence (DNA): TGTGCCAGCGGACAAAACCGCTACGAGCAGTACGTC. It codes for CASGQNRYEQYV.

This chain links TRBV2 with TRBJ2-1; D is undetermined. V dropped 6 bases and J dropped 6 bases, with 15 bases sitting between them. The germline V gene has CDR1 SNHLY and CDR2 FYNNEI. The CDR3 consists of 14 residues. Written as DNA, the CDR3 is TGTGCCAGCAGGACGGAGCCCGGCGGCAATGAGCAGTTCTTC. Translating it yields CASRTEPGGNEQFF.

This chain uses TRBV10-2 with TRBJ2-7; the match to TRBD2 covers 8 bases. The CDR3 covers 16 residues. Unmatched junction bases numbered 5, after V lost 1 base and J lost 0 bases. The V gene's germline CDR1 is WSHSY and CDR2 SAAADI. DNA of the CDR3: TGCGCCAGCAGTGAGTACGGCGGGAGGAGCTCCTACGAGCAGTACTTC. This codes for CASSEYGGRSSYEQYF.

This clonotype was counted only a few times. CDR3 in amino acids: CSAIASGFGTEAFF. The CDR3 nucleotides read TGCAGTGCAATAGCCTCGGGGTTCGGCACTGAAGCTTTCTTT. The V and J genes are TRBV20-1 and TRBJ1-1; D ambiguous. Trimming removed 6 bases from V and 4 bases from J, with 18 bases in between. The CDR3 runs to 14 residues. From germline, CDR1 is DFQATT and CDR2 SNEGSKA (reference sequence).

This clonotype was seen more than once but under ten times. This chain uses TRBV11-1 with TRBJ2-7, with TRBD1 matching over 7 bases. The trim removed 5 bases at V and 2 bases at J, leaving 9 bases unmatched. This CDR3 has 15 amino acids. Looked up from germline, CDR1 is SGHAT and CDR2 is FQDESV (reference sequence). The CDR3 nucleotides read TGTGCCAGCAGCCCCGGGACAGTTCCCCCCTACGAGCAGTACGTC. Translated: CASSPGTVPPYEQYV.

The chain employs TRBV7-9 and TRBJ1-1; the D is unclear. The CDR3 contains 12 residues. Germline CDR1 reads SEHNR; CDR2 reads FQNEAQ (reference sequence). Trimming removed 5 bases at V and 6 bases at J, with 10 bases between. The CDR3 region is CASSDPYSEAFF. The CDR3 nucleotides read TGTGCCAGCAGCGACCCCTATTCTGAAGCTTTCTTT.